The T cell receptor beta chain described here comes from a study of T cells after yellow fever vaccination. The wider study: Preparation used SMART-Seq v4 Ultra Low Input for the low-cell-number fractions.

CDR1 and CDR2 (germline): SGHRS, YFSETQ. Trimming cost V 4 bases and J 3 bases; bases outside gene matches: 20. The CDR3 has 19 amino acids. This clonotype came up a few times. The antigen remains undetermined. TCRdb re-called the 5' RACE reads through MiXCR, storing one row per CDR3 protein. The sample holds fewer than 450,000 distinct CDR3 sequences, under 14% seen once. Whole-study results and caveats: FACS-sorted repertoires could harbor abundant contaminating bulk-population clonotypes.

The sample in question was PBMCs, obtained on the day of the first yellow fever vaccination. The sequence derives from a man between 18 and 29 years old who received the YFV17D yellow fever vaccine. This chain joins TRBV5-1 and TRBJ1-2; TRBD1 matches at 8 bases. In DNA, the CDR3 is TGCGCCAGCAGCCGCTTACAGGGAGAAGGACAGGGAGAAGACTATGGCTACACCTTC. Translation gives CASSRLQGEGQGEDYGYTF. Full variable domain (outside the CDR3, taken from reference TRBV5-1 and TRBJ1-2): KAGVTQTPRYLIKTRGQQVTLSCSPISGHRSVSWYQQTPGQGLQFLFEYFSETQRNKGNFPGRFSGRQFSNSRSEMNVSTLELGDSALYLCASSRLQGEGQGEDYGYTFGSGTRLTVV.